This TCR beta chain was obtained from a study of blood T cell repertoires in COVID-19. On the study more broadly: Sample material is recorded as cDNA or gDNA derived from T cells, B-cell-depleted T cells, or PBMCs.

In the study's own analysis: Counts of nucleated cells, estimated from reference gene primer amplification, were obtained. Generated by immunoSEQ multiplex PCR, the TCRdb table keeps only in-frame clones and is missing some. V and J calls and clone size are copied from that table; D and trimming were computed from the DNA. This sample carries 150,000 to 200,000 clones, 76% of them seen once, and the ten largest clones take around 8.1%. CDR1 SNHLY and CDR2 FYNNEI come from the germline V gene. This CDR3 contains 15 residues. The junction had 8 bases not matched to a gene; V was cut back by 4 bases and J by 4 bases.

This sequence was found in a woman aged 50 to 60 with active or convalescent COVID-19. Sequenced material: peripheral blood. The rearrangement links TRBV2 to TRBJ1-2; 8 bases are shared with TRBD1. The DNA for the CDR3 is TGTGCCAGCAGTGTTCCACAGGGGGGGTTCTATGGCTACACCTTC. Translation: CASSVPQGGFYGYTF.